These 18 T cell receptor beta chains came from one sample sequenced in a study of T-cell memory formation after mild COVID-19. From the 5' RACE reads, TCRdb called clonotypes with MiXCR, one entry per CDR3 protein. This sample has about 350,000 distinct CDR3 sequences, with approximately 15% found just once. The sequencing sample was made of PBMCs or a T cell subset sorted from them (not recorded which). The receptors come from a man younger than 35 who had mild COVID-19 (a few samples of this study predate the infection). Cell type and time point are not known.

The rearrangement links TRBV6-6 to TRBJ2-2; D unresolved. V dropped 5 bases and J dropped 4 bases, with 8 bases sitting between them. The CDR3 is 13 residues long. Germline V lookup: CDR1 MNHNY, CDR2 SVGAGI (reference sequence). CDR3 in DNA: TGTGCCAGCAGTCACCAAGTCACCGGGGAGCTGTTTTTT. As protein: CASSHQVTGELFF.

This clonotype was seen a handful of times. The rearrangement links TRBV4-2 to TRBJ2-4, with D perhaps matching TRBD2 (6 bases). V lost 4 bases to trimming and J lost 9 bases, with 16 bases between them. The CDR3 totals 14 residues. Germline V gene sequence: CDR1 LGHNA, CDR2 YNFKEQ. The CDR3 DNA sequence: TGTGCCAGCAGCCCGCCCCGGGGGTTGGGCATTCAGTACTTC. Protein product: CASSPPRGLGIQYF.

This chain joins TRBV7-2 and TRBJ1-1; perhaps TRBD1 as D (5 bases). V gave up 1 base and J gave up 4 bases, with 28 bases separating them. The germline gives CDR1 SGHTA, CDR2 FQGNSA. This CDR3 has 20 amino acids. This chain's CDR3 is CASSLDGVEAGWPEGTEAFF. The CDR3 nucleotides read TGTGCCAGCAGCTTAGATGGGGTGGAGGCAGGGTGGCCTGAGGGCACTGAAGCTTTCTTT.

This clonotype was counted between two and nine times. The genes are TRBV5-1 and TRBJ2-3, with 9 bases fitting TRBD1. The CDR3 sequence is 14 residues long. The junction had 7 bases not matched to a gene; V was cut back by 8 bases and J by 3 bases. The germline V gene encodes CDR1 SGHRS and CDR2 YFSETQ. This chain's CDR3 is CASAGTGFTDTQYF. The CDR3 DNA sequence: TGCGCCAGTGCCGGGACAGGGTTTACAGATACGCAGTATTTT.

This clonotype turned up a few times. This chain links TRBV20-1 with TRBJ1-2; D gene uncertain. V lost 3 bases, J lost 5 bases, and 19 bases lay in between. CDR3 size: 15 residues. From germline, CDR1 is DFQATT and CDR2 SNEGSKA (reference sequence). CDR3 sequence: CSASPPARAGYGYTF. CDR3 coding DNA: TGCAGTGCTAGCCCCCCCGCCCGGGCCGGGTATGGCTACACCTTC.

This clonotype was observed many times. V is TRBV6-5 and J is TRBJ2-7; D is ambiguous. CDR3 length: 15 residues. V lost 2 bases and J lost 5, with 16 bases in between. In germline, CDR1 is MNHEY, CDR2 SVGAGI. The CDR3 coding sequence is TGTGCCAGCAGTTACGTTTCGTCCTACGGCGACGAGCAGTACTTC. Translated, it gives CASSYVSSYGDEQYF.

This chain uses TRBV2 with TRBJ1-1, with 7 bases fitting TRBD1. CDR1 and CDR2 from the germline V gene are SNHLY and FYNNEI. Trimming took 11 bases from V and 7 from J; bases not matched to a gene: 7. The CDR3 consists of 11 residues. CDR3 DNA sequence: TGTGCCGGCGCAACAGGGGATGAAGCTTTCTTT. Protein sequence: CAGATGDEAFF.

This clonotype has more than one count but fewer than ten. This chain connects TRBV3-1 to TRBJ2-3; D call uncertain. The V gene lost 6 bases and the J gene lost 4 bases, with 11 bases spanning the gap. The CDR3 consists of 13 residues. Germline CDR1 and CDR2: LGHDT and YNNKEL (reference sequence). In DNA, the CDR3 is TGTGCCAGCAGACTTCCTTCTTCAGATACGCAGTATTTT. Protein product: CASRLPSSDTQYF.

The gene calls are TRBV6-1 and TRBJ2-1, with 9 bases fitting TRBD1. V trimming: 6 bases; J trimming: 8 bases; junction bases outside the gene matches: 11. The germline CDR1 and CDR2 sequences are MNHNS and SASEGT. The CDR3 loop spans 15 amino acids. CDR3 loop: CASRYRDREGDEQFF. The CDR3 DNA reads TGTGCCAGCAGATACCGGGACAGGGAGGGCGATGAGCAGTTCTTC.

This clonotype was picked up a small number of times. The V gene is TRBV7-9, the J gene TRBJ1-5; tentatively, D is TRBD1 (6 bases). This CDR3 is 15 amino acids long. Trimming pared 5 bases from V and 4 bases from J, leaving 15 bases between. Germline lookup yields CDR1 SEHNR and CDR2 FQNEAQ (reference sequence). For the CDR3, the DNA is TGTGCCAGCAGCCCGAGGACAGAAGGTAATCAGCCCCAGCATTTT. Translating gives CASSPRTEGNQPQHF.

This clonotype was counted between two and nine times. The J gene is TRBJ2-5, the V gene TRBV4-1; D uncertain. The germline gives CDR1 MGHRA, CDR2 YSYEKL. V was clipped by 3 bases and J by 5 bases, with 13 bases between them. The CDR3 sequence is 14 residues long. In nucleotides, the CDR3 is TGCGCCAGCAGCCAGCCGCTAGGTTGGGAGACCCAGTACTTC. Protein product: CASSQPLGWETQYF.

The rearrangement joins TRBV6-2 or TRBV6-3 to TRBJ2-1; TRBD2 agrees at 8 bases. Looked up from germline, CDR1 is MNHEY and CDR2 is SVGEGT. The V gene end was trimmed by 6 bases and the J gene end by 0 bases; junction bases not matched to a gene: 4. The CDR3 loop spans 15 amino acids. CDR3 sequence: CASRGGGRSYNEQFF. Here the CDR3 DNA reads TGTGCCAGCAGGGGCGGGGGGCGCTCCTACAATGAGCAGTTCTTC.

The rearrangement uses TRBV20-1 and TRBJ2-5, with 7 bases aligning to TRBD1. This CDR3 region has 14 residues. CDR1 and CDR2 (germline): DFQATT, SNEGSKA (reference sequence). V lost 5 bases to trimming and J lost 1 base; unmatched junction nucleotides: 7. The CDR3 bases are TGCAGTGCTCCCACAGGGGTCACCCAAGAGACCCAGTACTTC. Its translation is CSAPTGVTQETQYF.

This clonotype was detected only a few times. The chain recombines TRBV7-2 with TRBJ2-5; D perhaps matches TRBD1 (6 bases). Germline CDR1 SGHTA, CDR2 FQGNSA. The CDR3 is 14 amino acids. V was shortened by 1 base and J by 5 bases, with 11 bases between the two germline ends. The CDR3 DNA is TGTGCCAGCAGCTTAGACAGGGCTTTGGAGACCCAGTACTTC. Translating gives CASSLDRALETQYF. The whole variable domain, filled in from reference TRBV7-2 and TRBJ2-5, reads GAGVSQSPSNKVTEKGKDVELRCDPISGHTALYWYRQSLGQGLEFLIYFQGNSAPDKSGLPSDRFSAERTGGSVSTLTIQRTQQEDSAVYLCASSLDRALETQYFGPGTRLLVL.

The chain has TRBV12-3 or TRBV12-4 and TRBJ1-2; 7 bases are a match to TRBD1. The CDR3 extends over 16 amino acids. The trim removed 5 bases at V and 2 bases at J, leaving 11 bases unmatched. As DNA, the CDR3 is TGTGCCAGCAGTAGCAGGGACAGATCTTTCAACTATGGCTACACCTTC. Translation: CASSSRDRSFNYGYTF.

This clonotype was counted a few times. The V and J genes are TRBV12-3 or TRBV12-4 and TRBJ2-7, with D perhaps matching TRBD1 (5 bases). The CDR3 loop spans 14 amino acids. Trimming stripped 5 bases from V and 1 base from J, with 12 bases between. For the CDR3, the DNA is TGTGCCAGCAGTGCCGAAGACAGATCCTACGAGCAGTACTTC. It yields the protein CASSAEDRSYEQYF.

This clonotype appeared a few times. The chain recombines TRBV6-1 with TRBJ1-2; tentatively, D is TRBD1 (6 bases). The germline V and J ends were trimmed by 1 base and 3 bases, with 12 bases remaining between them. Germline CDR1 and CDR2: MNHNS and SASEGT. The CDR3 totals 15 residues. CDR3 protein: CASSEDPGGHYGYTF. CDR3 DNA: TGTGCCAGCAGTGAAGATCCCGGGGGCCACTATGGCTACACCTTC.

This clonotype was detected only a few times. The V and J genes are TRBV29-1 and TRBJ1-5; 8 positions match TRBD1. Germline CDR1 SQVTM, CDR2 ANQGSEA. The CDR3 is 14 amino acids. V trimming: 4 bases; J trimming: 3 bases; junction bases outside the gene matches: 5. This CDR3 reads CSVVGQGDNQPQHF. CDR3 coding DNA: TGCAGCGTTGTTGGACAGGGTGACAATCAGCCCCAGCATTTT.